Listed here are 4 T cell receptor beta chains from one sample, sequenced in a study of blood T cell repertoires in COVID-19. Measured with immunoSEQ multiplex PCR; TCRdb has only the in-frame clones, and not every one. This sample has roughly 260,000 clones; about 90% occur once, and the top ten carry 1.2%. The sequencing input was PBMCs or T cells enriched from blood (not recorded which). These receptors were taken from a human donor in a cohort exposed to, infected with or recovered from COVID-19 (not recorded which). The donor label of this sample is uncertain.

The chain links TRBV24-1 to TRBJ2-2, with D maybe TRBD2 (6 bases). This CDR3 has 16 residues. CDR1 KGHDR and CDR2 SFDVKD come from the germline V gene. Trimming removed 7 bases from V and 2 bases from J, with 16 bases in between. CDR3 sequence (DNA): TGTGCCACCAGCGACCTCGGGACTTTCAACACCGGGGAGCTGTTTTTT. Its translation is CATSDLGTFNTGELFF.

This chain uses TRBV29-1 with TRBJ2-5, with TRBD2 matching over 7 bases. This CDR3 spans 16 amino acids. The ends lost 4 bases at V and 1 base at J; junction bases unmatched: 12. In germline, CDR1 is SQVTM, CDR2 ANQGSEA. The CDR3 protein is CSVGGGAGVSQETQYF. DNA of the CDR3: TGCAGCGTTGGGGGAGGCGCGGGGGTATCCCAAGAGACCCAGTACTTC. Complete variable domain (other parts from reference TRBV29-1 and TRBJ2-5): SAVISQKPSRDICQRGTSLTIQCQVDSQVTMMFWYRQQPGQSLTLIATANQGSEATYESGFVIDKFPISRPNLTFSTLTVSNMSPEDSSIYLCSVGGGAGVSQETQYFGPGTRLLVL.

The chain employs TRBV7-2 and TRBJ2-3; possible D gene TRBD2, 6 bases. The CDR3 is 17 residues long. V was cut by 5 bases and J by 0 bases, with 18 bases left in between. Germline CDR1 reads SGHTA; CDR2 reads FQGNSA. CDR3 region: CASSPPRRRVSTDTQYF. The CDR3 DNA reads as TGTGCCAGCAGCCCACCAAGACGGAGGGTGAGCACAGATACGCAGTATTTT.

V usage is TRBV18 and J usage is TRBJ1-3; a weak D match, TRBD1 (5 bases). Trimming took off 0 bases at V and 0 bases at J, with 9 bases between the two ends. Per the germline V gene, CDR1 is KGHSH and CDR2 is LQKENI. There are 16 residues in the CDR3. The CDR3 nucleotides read TGTGCCAGCTCACCACCGTCCAGGGACTCTGGAAACACCATATATTTT. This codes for CASSPPSRDSGNTIYF.